These 23 T cell receptor beta chains share one sample of origin, sequenced in a study of cytomegalovirus exposure and HLA in healthy donors. Here immunoSEQ multiplex PCR was the method, and the copy in TCRdb shows in-frame clones only, minus some. There are fewer than 100,000 clones in the sample; around 94% occur only once, and approximately 3.3% lies in the top ten. The sample comprised PBMCs. These receptor sequences come from a woman younger than 30 in good health and CMV-seropositive.

This sequence joins TRBV7-2 and TRBJ1-4; 7 bases match TRBD1. With V trimmed by 5 bases and J by 2 bases, 5 bases remained unmatched. This CDR3 comprises 15 residues. The V gene's germline CDR1 is SGHTA and CDR2 FQGNSA. In DNA, the CDR3 is TGTGCCAGCAGCGTCGACAGGGCGACTAATGAAAAACTGTTTTTT. This encodes CASSVDRATNEKLFF.

The chain couples TRBV4-2 to TRBJ1-5; D ambiguous. V was trimmed by 5 bases and J by 0 bases, leaving 8 bases between them. The CDR3 totals 14 residues. Germline CDR1 and CDR2: LGHNA and YNFKEQ. CDR3 in amino acids: CASSAEYSNQPQHF. The CDR3 DNA sequence: TGTGCCAGCAGCGCGGAGTATAGCAATCAGCCCCAGCATTTT.

The rearrangement joins TRBV9 to TRBJ1-2, with TRBD1 matching over 10 bases. The CDR3 contains 16 residues. V lost 3 bases and J lost 4; bases outside the gene matches: 9. Germline V gene data show CDR1 as SGDLS and CDR2 as YYNGEE. CDR3 bases: TGTGCCAGCAGCGGCCGGGACAGGGGAGGAAGCTATGGCTACACCTTC. This translates into CASSGRDRGGSYGYTF.

Written as DNA, the CDR3 is TGTGCCAGCAGCGCCCAGGGAAACACTGAAGCTTTCTTT. Translating gives CASSAQGNTEAFF. V usage is TRBV14 and J usage is TRBJ1-1; perhaps TRBD1 as D (5 bases). The V gene lost 5 bases and the J gene lost 2 bases, with 9 bases spanning the gap. The length of the CDR3 is 13 residues. Germline CDR1 and CDR2: SGHDN and FVKESK.

This rearrangement joins TRBV7-2 to TRBJ2-3, with 13 bases lining up with TRBD2. The ends lost 3 bases at V and 1 base at J; junction bases unmatched: 1. CDR3 size: 16 residues. Germline CDR1 and CDR2: SGHTA and FQGNSA. This CDR3 reads CASSFGLAGGTDTQYF. CDR3 coding DNA: TGTGCCAGCAGCTTTGGACTAGCGGGAGGCACAGATACGCAGTATTTT. The full variable domain, with the rest looked up from reference TRBV7-2 and TRBJ2-3, is GAGVSQSPSNKVTEKGKDVELRCDPISGHTALYWYRQSLGQGLEFLIYFQGNSAPDKSGLPSDRFSAERTGGSVSTLTIQRTQQEDSAVYLCASSFGLAGGTDTQYFGPGTRLTVL.

The genes are TRBV18 and TRBJ2-5; 14 bases match TRBD2. This CDR3 spans 16 amino acids. J lost 2 bases, V lost 6 bases, and 5 bases had no gene match. The germline V gene has CDR1 KGHSH and CDR2 LQKENI. CDR3 sequence: CASSPTSGRGQETQYF. The DNA of the CDR3 is TGTGCCAGCTCGCCGACTAGCGGGAGGGGTCAAGAGACCCAGTACTTC.

The V gene is TRBV5-1, the J gene TRBJ2-3, with D possibly TRBD2 on 5 matching bases. V was trimmed by 4 bases and J by 5 bases, leaving 17 bases between them. This CDR3 is built from 15 residues. The germline CDR1 and CDR2 sequences are SGHRS and YFSETQ. For the CDR3, the DNA is TGCGCCAGCAGCCTCGGGCCGTCCGGGAAAGATACGCAGTATTTT. Translation: CASSLGPSGKDTQYF.

J is TRBJ2-7 and V is TRBV21-1; the table's D call TRBD1 went unverified against the DNA. TRBV21-1 is a pseudogene. The CDR3 has 16 amino acids. This CDR3 reads CASSPRRRQGSYEQYF. Written as DNA, the CDR3 is TGTGCCAGCAGCCCTCGAAGGAGACAGGGGAGCTACGAGCAGTACTTC.

This clone has a handful of counts. The chain has TRBV7-3 and TRBJ2-2; possible D gene TRBD2, 6 bases. The V end was cut by 1 base, the J end by 1 base, with 10 bases between. The CDR3 is made up of 16 amino acids. CDR1 and CDR2 (germline): SGHTA, FQGTGA. This chain's CDR3 is CASSLNGGLNTGELFF. The CDR3 nucleotides are TGTGCCAGCAGCTTAAACGGGGGATTGAACACCGGGGAGCTGTTTTTT.

The chain links TRBV2 to TRBJ2-1; 7 nucleotides match TRBD2. V trimming: 5 bases; J trimming: 15 bases; junction bases outside the gene matches: 10. This CDR3 is built from 12 residues. Germline CDR1 and CDR2: SNHLY and FYNNEI. CDR3 loop: CASSSQRGPRFF. CDR3 sequence (DNA): TGTGCCAGCAGTTCCCAGCGGGGCCCTAGGTTCTTC.

The rearrangement joins TRBV4-3 to TRBJ2-7, with D maybe TRBD1 (6 bases). The CDR3 spans 13 residues. V was trimmed by 1 base and J by 9 bases, leaving 13 bases between them. Germline loops: CDR1 LGHNA, CDR2 YSLEER. The CDR3: CASSQASQGRQYF. In nucleotides, the CDR3 is TGCGCCAGCAGCCAAGCTTCACAGGGTCGGCAGTACTTC.

Only one count was recorded for this clone. DNA of the CDR3: TGTGCCAGCAGCTGGGGACTCAGCACAGATACGCAGTATTTT. Its protein is CASSWGLSTDTQYF. This chain joins TRBV7-7 and TRBJ2-3, with D possibly being TRBD2 (6 bases). V was clipped by 4 bases and J by 0 bases, with 8 bases between them. CDR3 length: 14 amino acids. Germline V gene lookup returns CDR1 SSHAT and CDR2 FNYEAQ (reference sequence).

This chain links TRBV11-2 with TRBJ2-5; perhaps TRBD2 as D (5 bases). The CDR3 consists of 14 residues. V shed 1 base and J shed 4 bases, with 10 bases lying between them. Germline CDR1 and CDR2: SGHAT and FQNNGV. The CDR3 is CASSLGYGRETQYF. The CDR3 DNA follows: TGTGCCAGCAGCTTAGGATATGGGAGAGAGACCCAGTACTTC.

This clone was seen a handful of times. This rearrangement joins TRBV4-1 to TRBJ1-4, with 7 bases fitting TRBD1. CDR1 and CDR2 (germline): MGHRA, YSYEKL. CDR3 length equals 17 residues. V trimming: 4 bases; J trimming: 5 bases; junction bases outside the gene matches: 13. This chain's CDR3 is CASSRPTEGARNEKLFF. As DNA, the CDR3 is TGCGCCAGCAGCCGCCCGACCGAGGGGGCCCGCAATGAAAAACTGTTTTTT.

CDR3 sequence: CASSLAGLAGFNEQFF. The CDR3 nucleotides are TGTGCCAGCAGCTTGGCGGGACTAGCGGGTTTCAATGAGCAGTTCTTC. This sequence joins TRBV5-6 and TRBJ2-1, with 12 positions matching TRBD2. The V and J ends lost 0 bases and 6 bases, in that order; junction bases with no gene match: 4. CDR3 length: 16 residues. Germline assignment: CDR1 SGHDT and CDR2 YYEEEE.

The J gene is TRBJ2-7, the V gene TRBV11-3, with 8 nucleotides matching TRBD2. Germline CDR1 reads SGHNT; CDR2 reads YENEEA. The CDR3 contains 15 residues. J lost 0 bases, V lost 0 bases, and 1 base had no gene match. The CDR3 sequence: CASSLESGSSYEQYF. CDR3 coding DNA: TGTGCCAGCAGCTTAGAAAGCGGGAGCTCCTACGAGCAGTACTTC. Filled out from reference TRBV11-3 and TRBJ2-7, the complete variable domain reads EAGVVQSPRYKIIEKKQPVAFWCNPISGHNTLYWYLQNLGQGPELLIRYENEEAVDDSQLPKDRFSAERLKGVDSTLKIQPAELGDSAVYLCASSLESGSSYEQYFGPGTRLTVT.

The chain links TRBV9 to TRBJ1-1, with D possibly TRBD1 on 5 matching bases. Trimming left V 4 bases short and J 3 bases short, with 10 bases between. Looked up from germline, CDR1 is SGDLS and CDR2 is YYNGEE. The CDR3 runs 13 residues. Here the CDR3 reads CASSPPGDTEAFF. The CDR3 region has the DNA TGTGCCAGCAGCCCCCCGGGGGACACTGAAGCTTTCTTT.

The chain links TRBV29-1 to TRBJ1-4; a possible D gene is TRBD1 (6 bases). Trimming shortened V by 6 bases and J by 7 bases, and 18 bases separated the two germline ends. Germline-derived CDR1 and CDR2 are SQVTM and ANQGSEA. The CDR3 contains 14 residues. CDR3 in amino acids: CSVGREGHSEKLFF. CDR3 DNA sequence: TGCAGCGTCGGAAGAGAGGGACACTCTGAAAAACTGTTTTTT.

This chain joins TRBV28 and TRBJ2-3; 7 bases line up with TRBD2. The V and J ends lost 2 bases and 7 bases, in that order; junction bases with no gene match: 9. Looked up from germline, CDR1 is MDHEN and CDR2 is SYDVKM. CDR3 length equals 15 residues. DNA for the CDR3: TGTGCCAGCAGTTTAAGGGGCGGGAGCGTATATACGCAGTATTTT. Protein: CASSLRGGSVYTQYF.

The chain joins TRBV5-8 to TRBJ2-1; possibly TRBD2 for D (5 bases). The germline CDR1 and CDR2 sequences are SGHTS and YDEGEE. This CDR3 is 16 amino acids long. V lost 2 bases and J 2 bases, leaving 14 bases between the germline ends. CDR3 DNA sequence: TGTGCCAGCAGCTTAGGACTCAATGTCGCCTACAATGAGCAGTTCTTC. It codes for CASSLGLNVAYNEQFF.

The gene calls are TRBV4-3 and TRBJ2-5, with 8 positions matching TRBD1. Per germline, CDR1 LGHNA and CDR2 YSLEER. J was trimmed by 4 bases and V by 4 bases; bases with no gene match: 8. The CDR3 totals 15 residues. The CDR3 sequence: CASSLQGAVGETQYF. CDR3 nucleotides: TGCGCCAGCAGCCTTCAGGGGGCTGTCGGAGAGACCCAGTACTTC.

The V and J genes are TRBV7-2 and TRBJ2-3; TRBD2 might be the D (7 bases). The germline V gene has CDR1 SGHTA and CDR2 FQGNSA. V gave up 3 bases and J gave up 2 bases, with 12 bases separating them. CDR3 size: 15 residues. CDR3 residues: CASSFPAGHTDTQYF. CDR3 nucleotide sequence: TGTGCCAGCAGCTTTCCAGCGGGACACACAGATACGCAGTATTTT.

The count of this clone is one. This chain links TRBV7-3 with TRBJ1-3; 8 nucleotides align to TRBD1. The germline CDR1 and CDR2 sequences are SGHTA and FQGTGA. Unmatched junction bases numbered 19, after V lost 5 bases and J lost 4 bases. The CDR3 is 19 amino acids. CDR3 residues: CASSPRLSVGQGSGNTIYF. In DNA, the CDR3 is TGTGCCAGCAGCCCCCGGTTGAGTGTTGGACAGGGTTCAGGAAACACCATATATTTT. The full variable domain, its missing parts supplied by reference TRBV7-3 and TRBJ1-3, is GAGVSQTPSNKVTEKGKYVELRCDPISGHTALYWYRQSLGQGPEFLIYFQGTGAADDSGLPNDRFFAVRPEGSVSTLKIQRTERGDSAVYLCASSPRLSVGQGSGNTIYFGEGSWLTVV.